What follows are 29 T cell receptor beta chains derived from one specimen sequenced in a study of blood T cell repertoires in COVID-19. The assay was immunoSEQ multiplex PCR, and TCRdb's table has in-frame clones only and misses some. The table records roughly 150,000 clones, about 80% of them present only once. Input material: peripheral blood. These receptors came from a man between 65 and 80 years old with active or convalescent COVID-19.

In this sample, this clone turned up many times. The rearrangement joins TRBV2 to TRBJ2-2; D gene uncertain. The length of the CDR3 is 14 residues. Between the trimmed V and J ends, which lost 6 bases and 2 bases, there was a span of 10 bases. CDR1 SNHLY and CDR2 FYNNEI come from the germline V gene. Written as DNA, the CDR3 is TGTGCCAGCAGAAAAACAGTAAACACCGGGGAGCTGTTTTTT. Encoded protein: CASRKTVNTGELFF.

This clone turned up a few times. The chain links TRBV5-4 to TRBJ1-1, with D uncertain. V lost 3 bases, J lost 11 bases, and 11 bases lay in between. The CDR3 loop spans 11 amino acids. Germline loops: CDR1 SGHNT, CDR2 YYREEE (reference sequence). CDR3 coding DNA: TGTGCCAGCAGCTCAGCCTCGGAGGCTTTCTTT. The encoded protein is CASSSASEAFF.

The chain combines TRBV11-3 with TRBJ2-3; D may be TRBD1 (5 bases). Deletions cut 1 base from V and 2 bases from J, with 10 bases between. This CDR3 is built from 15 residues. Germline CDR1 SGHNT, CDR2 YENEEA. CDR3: CASSLGGRNTDTQYF. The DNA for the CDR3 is TGTGCCAGCAGCTTAGGGGGCAGAAACACAGATACGCAGTATTTT.

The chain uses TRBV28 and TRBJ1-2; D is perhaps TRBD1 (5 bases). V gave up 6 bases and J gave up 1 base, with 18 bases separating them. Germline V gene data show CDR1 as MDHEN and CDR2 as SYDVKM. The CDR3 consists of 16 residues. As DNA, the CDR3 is TGTGCCAGCAGCTCTCTCGGAGGGGCACATAACTATGGCTACACCTTC. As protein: CASSSLGGAHNYGYTF.

The CDR3 loop is CASSLYRSSYNEQFF. The CDR3 DNA follows: TGCGCCAGCAGCTTGTACAGGAGCTCCTACAATGAGCAGTTCTTC. J is TRBJ2-1 and V is TRBV5-1; D may be TRBD1 (5 bases). The CDR3 length is 15 residues. CDR1 and CDR2 (germline): SGHRS, YFSETQ. The V and J ends lost 1 base and 0 bases respectively, with 8 bases between them.

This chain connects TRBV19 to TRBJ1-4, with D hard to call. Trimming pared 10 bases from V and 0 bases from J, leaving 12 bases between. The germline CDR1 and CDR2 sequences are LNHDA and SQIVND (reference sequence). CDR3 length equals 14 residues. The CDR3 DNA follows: TGTGCCACCAAAGGGAGCTCAACTAATGAAAAACTGTTTTTT. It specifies CATKGSSTNEKLFF.

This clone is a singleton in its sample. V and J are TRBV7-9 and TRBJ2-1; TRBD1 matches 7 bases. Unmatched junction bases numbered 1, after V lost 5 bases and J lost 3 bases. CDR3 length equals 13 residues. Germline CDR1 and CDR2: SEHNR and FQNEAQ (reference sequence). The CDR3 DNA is TGTGCCAGCAGCCGGACAGGCTACAATGAGCAGTTCTTC. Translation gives CASSRTGYNEQFF.

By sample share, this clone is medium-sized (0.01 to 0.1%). The CDR3 nucleotides read TGTGCCAGTAGTGGGCCTGGGACAGGGGGAAGCTATGGCTACACCTTC. Residues: CASSGPGTGGSYGYTF. The chain combines TRBV19 with TRBJ1-2; 11 bases agree with TRBD1. The trim removed 5 bases at V and 4 bases at J, leaving 9 bases unmatched. The germline V gene has CDR1 LNHDA and CDR2 SQIVND (reference sequence). The CDR3 extends over 16 amino acids.

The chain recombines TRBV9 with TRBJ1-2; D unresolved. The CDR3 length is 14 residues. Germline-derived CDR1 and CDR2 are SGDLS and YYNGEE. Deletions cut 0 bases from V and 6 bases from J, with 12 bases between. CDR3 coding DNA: TGTGCCAGCAGCGTAGCCCAGGCCCGCGATGGCTACACCTTC. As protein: CASSVAQARDGYTF. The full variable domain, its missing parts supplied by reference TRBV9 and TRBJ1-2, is DSGVTQTPKHLITATGQRVTLRCSPRSGDLSVYWYQQSLDQGLQFLIQYYNGEERAKGNILERFSAQQFPDLHSELNLSSLELGDSALYFCASSVAQARDGYTFGSGTRLTVV.

The CDR3 spells CASSAGWETQYF. CDR3 DNA sequence: TGTGCCAGCAGTGCGGGGTGGGAGACCCAGTACTTC. The chain employs TRBV2 and TRBJ2-5, with a weak D call TRBD2 (5 bases). Germline-derived CDR1 and CDR2 are SNHLY and FYNNEI. This CDR3 has 12 residues. V was trimmed by 4 bases and J by 5 bases, leaving 8 bases between them. Full variable domain (missing parts from reference TRBV2 and TRBJ2-5): EPEVTQTPSHQVTQMGQEVILRCVPISNHLYFYWYRQILGQKVEFLVSFYNNEISEKSEIFDDQFSVERPDGSNFTLKIRSTKLEDSAMYFCASSAGWETQYFGPGTRLLVL.

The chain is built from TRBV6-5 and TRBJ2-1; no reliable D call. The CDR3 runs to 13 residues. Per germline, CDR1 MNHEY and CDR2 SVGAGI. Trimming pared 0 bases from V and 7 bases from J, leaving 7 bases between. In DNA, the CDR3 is TGTGCCAGCAGTTACTCGTCCCTTAATGAGCAGTTCTTC. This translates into CASSYSSLNEQFF.

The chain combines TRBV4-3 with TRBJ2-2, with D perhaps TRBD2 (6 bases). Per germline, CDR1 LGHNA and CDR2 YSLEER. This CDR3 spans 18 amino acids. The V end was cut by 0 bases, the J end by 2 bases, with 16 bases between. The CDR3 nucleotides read TGCGCCAGCAGCCAAGAAGGCGCGGGACGCTCCAACACCGGGGAGCTGTTTTTT. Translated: CASSQEGAGRSNTGELFF.

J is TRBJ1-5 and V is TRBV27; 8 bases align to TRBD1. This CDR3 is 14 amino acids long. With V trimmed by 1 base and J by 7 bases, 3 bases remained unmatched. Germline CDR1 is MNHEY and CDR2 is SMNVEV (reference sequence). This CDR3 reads CASSLLAGGQPQHF. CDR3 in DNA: TGTGCCAGCAGTTTATTGGCAGGGGGCCAGCCCCAGCATTTT.

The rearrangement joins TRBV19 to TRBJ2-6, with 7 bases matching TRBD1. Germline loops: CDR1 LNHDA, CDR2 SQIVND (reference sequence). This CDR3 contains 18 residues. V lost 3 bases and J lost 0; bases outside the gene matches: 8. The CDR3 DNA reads TGTGCCAGTAGTATGGGGACAGTGGTAAGCTCTGGGGCCAACGTCCTGACTTTC. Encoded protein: CASSMGTVVSSGANVLTF.

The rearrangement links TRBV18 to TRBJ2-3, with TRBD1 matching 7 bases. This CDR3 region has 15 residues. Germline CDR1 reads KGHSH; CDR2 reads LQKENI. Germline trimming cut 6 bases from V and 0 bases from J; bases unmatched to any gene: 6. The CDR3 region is CASSRLQGSTDTQYF. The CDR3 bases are TGTGCCAGCTCCCGGTTACAGGGGAGCACAGATACGCAGTATTTT.

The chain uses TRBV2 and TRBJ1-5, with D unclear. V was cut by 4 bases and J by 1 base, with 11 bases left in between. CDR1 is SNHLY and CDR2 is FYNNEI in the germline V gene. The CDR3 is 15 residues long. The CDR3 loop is CASSAEGDSNQPQHF. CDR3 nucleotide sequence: TGTGCCAGCAGTGCGGAGGGAGACAGCAATCAGCCCCAGCATTTT.

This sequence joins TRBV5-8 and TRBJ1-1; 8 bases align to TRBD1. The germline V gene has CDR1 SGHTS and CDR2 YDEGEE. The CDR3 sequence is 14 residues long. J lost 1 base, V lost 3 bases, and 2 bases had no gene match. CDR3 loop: CASSSGQGNTEAFF. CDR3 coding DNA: TGTGCCAGCAGCTCCGGACAGGGGAACACTGAAGCTTTCTTT. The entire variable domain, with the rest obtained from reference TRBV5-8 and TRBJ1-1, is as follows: EAGVTQSPTHLIKTRGQQATLRCSPISGHTSVYWYQQALGLGLQFLLWYDEGEERNRGNFPPRFSGRQFPNYSSELNVNALELEDSALYLCASSSGQGNTEAFFGQGTRLTVV.

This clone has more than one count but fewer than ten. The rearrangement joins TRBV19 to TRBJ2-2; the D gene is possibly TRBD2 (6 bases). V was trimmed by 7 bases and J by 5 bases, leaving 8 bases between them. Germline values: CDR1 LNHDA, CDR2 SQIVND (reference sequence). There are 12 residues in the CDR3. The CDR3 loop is CASTGGTGELFF. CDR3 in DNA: TGTGCCAGTACCGGGGGAACCGGGGAGCTGTTTTTT.

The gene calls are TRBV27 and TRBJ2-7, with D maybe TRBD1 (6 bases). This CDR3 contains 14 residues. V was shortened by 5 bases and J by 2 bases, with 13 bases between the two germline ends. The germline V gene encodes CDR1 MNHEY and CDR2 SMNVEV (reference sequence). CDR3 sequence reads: CASSRGQSAYEQYF. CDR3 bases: TGTGCCAGCAGTAGAGGACAGTCCGCCTACGAGCAGTACTTC.

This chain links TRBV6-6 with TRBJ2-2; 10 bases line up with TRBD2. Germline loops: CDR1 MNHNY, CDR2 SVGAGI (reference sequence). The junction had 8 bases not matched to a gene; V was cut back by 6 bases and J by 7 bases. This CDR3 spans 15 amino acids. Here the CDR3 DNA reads TGTGCCAGCAGGTCTAGCGGGAGTAGGGACGGGGAGCTGTTTTTT. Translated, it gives CASRSSGSRDGELFF.

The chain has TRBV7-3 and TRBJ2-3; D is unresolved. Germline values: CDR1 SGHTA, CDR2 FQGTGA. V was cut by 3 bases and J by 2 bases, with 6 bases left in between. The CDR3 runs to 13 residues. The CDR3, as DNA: TGTGCCAGCAGCTTCGACACCACAGATACGCAGTATTTT. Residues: CASSFDTTDTQYF.

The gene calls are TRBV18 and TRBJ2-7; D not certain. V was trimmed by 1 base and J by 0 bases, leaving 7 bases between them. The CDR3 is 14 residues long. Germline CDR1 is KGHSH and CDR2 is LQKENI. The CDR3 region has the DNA TGTGCCAGCTCACCACTTGGTAGCTCCTACGAGCAGTACTTC. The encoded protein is CASSPLGSSYEQYF.

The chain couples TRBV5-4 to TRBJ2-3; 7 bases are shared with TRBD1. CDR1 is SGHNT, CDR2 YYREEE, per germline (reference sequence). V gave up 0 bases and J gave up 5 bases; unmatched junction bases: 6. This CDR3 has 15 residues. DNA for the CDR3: TGTGCCAGCAGCTTGGAGGGGGCTCCGGGAGATACGCAGTATTTT. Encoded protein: CASSLEGAPGDTQYF.

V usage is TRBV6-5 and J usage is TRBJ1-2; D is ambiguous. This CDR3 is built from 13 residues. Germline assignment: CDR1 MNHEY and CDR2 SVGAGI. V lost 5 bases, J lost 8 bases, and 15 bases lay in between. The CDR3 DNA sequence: TGTGCCAGCAGTACCCACTATAACCGGGGCTACACCTTC. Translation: CASSTHYNRGYTF.

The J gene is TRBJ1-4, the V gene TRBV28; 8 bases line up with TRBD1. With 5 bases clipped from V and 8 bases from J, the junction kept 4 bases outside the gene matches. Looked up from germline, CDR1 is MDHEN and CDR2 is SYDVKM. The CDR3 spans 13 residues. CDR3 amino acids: CASSQGAEEKLFF. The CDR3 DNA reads TGTGCCAGCAGTCAGGGGGCTGAGGAAAAACTGTTTTTT.

The CDR3 spells CASSHPLDRGQEEAFF. In DNA form, the CDR3 reads TGTGCCAGCAGTCACCCCCTGGACAGGGGGCAGGAGGAAGCTTTCTTT. The chain couples TRBV6-2 or TRBV6-3 to TRBJ1-1; 11 bases agree with TRBD1. Germline V gene lookup returns CDR1 MNHEY and CDR2 SVGEGT. The CDR3 sequence is 16 residues long. Trimming removed 5 bases from V and 8 bases from J; junction bases left unmatched: 13.

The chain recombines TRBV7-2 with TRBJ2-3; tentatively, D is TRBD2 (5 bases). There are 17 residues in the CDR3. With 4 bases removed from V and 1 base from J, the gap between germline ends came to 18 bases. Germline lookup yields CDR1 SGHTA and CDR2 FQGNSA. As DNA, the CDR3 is TGTGCCAGCAGCTCCAGCCGGACTTCATCCCGCACAGATACGCAGTATTTT. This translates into CASSSSRTSSRTDTQYF.

The CDR3 region is CASSLVTGDEGTQYF. The CDR3 DNA is TGTGCCAGCAGCTTAGTGACAGGGGACGAGGGGACCCAGTACTTC. The chain couples TRBV7-8 to TRBJ2-5; 8 positions agree with TRBD1. The CDR3 contains 15 residues. The germline V gene has CDR1 SGHVS and CDR2 FQNEAQ. V was pared by 1 base and J by 7 bases, with 8 bases of the junction left unmatched.

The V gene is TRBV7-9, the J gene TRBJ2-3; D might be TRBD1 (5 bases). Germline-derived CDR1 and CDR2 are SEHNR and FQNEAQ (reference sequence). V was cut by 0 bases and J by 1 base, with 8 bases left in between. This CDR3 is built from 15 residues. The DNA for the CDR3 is TGTGCCAGCAGCTTAGCTGGGGCCCGCACAGATACGCAGTATTTT. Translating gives CASSLAGARTDTQYF.